This T cell receptor beta chain was documented in a study of long-term antiretroviral therapy in people with HIV. It was version v3.0 of the immunoSEQ assay that was run at survey level. Sequencing aimed to cover roughly 40,000-50,000 T-cell genomes per sample. Sequenced by immunoSEQ multiplex PCR; TCRdb stores in-frame clones only, minus some. The repertoire holds roughly 19,000 clones, 80% to 90% seen once, with about 17% in the top ten. To note about this clone: Its antigen is as yet unknown.

Whole-study results and caveats: Pre-ART-expanded clones dominated the repertoire at all time points.

The source of this sequence is a woman aged 18-29 years with HIV. The source material was unsorted PBMCs, sampled 0.6 years after starting antiretroviral therapy.

The CDR3 DNA sequence: TGTGCCAGCAGCTTGGTGATGAGCAACAATGAGCAGTTCTTC. This sequence encodes CASSLVMSNNEQFF. This chain uses TRBV5-6 with TRBJ2-1; D unresolved. The CDR3 loop spans 14 amino acids. Germline V gene lookup returns CDR1 SGHDT and CDR2 YYEEEE. V lost 0 bases and J lost 5, with 9 bases in between.